This T cell receptor (beta chain) is drawn from a study of T cells after yellow fever vaccination. Study findings and constraints: The bulk population could contribute abundant contaminating clonotypes to FACS-sorted repertoires. Most primary-vaccination clones recurred post-booster (more than 95% CD4, 85% to 90% CD8).

5'RACE template switching generated TCR cDNA, adding a universal primer site and UMIs. TCRdb redid the calling of the 5' RACE reads with MiXCR, one entry per CDR3 protein. Of 300,000 to 400,000 distinct CDR3 sequences listed, 7% to 10% are singletons. About this clonotype: No antigen is known for it.

The germline CDR1 and CDR2 sequences are SGHTA and FQGNSA. Between the trimmed V and J ends, which lost 5 bases and 5 bases, there was a span of 18 bases. The CDR3 runs to 15 residues. This chain uses TRBV7-2 with TRBJ2-5, with unresolved D. The clonotype originates from a young man who received the YFV17D yellow fever vaccine. The material was PBMCs, obtained approximately 47 days after the first yellow fever vaccination. DNA for the CDR3: TGTGCCAGCAGCCCCGGTGGGCCGCTGCGGGAGACCCAGTACTTC. Its translation is CASSPGGPLRETQYF.